These T cell receptor beta chains were read from a single sample in a study of Ad26.COV2.S vaccination and SARS-CoV-2 variants. The assay was immunoSEQ multiplex PCR, and TCRdb's table has in-frame clones only and misses some. This table holds about 390,000 clones, 80% to 90% found once. The specimen was peripheral blood, collected in a trial of Ad26.COV2.S vaccine versus placebo. These receptor sequences come from a person aged 18-65 years who received the Ad26.COV2.S COVID-19 vaccine or a placebo. CDR3s include the opening cysteine and the closing phenylalanine or tryptophan. The order of the fields is clone size, J gene, D gene, CDR3 length, V gene, CDR3 DNA, CDR3 protein. A D gene is named only where the DNA matches it firmly. Rows give clone size only sometimes, using once, few, many, or a class for an expanded clone.

clone size: .
J gene: TRBJ1-1
D gene: .
CDR3 length: 13
V gene: TRBV12-5
CDR3 DNA: TGTGCTAGTGCTCCGGGGGAGAGCACTGAAGCTTTCTTT
CDR3 protein: CASAPGESTEAFF

clone size: .
J gene: TRBJ2-1
D gene: TRBD2
CDR3 length: 18
V gene: TRBV3-1/TRBV3-2
CDR3 DNA: TGTGCCAGCAGCCAAGAAGGTGGACTAGCGGGGGGGCAAAATGAGCAGTTCTTC
CDR3 protein: CASSQEGGLAGGQNEQFF

clone size: .
J gene: TRBJ2-5
D gene: TRBD1
CDR3 length: 15
V gene: TRBV6-5
CDR3 DNA: TGTGCCAGCAGTAGACCGGACAGGGGTCACGAGACCCAGTACTTC
CDR3 protein: CASSRPDRGHETQYF

clone size: .
J gene: TRBJ1-2
D gene: TRBD1
CDR3 length: 18
V gene: TRBV7-2
CDR3 DNA: TGTGCCAGCAGCTTAGGGGGCCCAGGGGGGGCGATTAACTATGGCTACACCTTC
CDR3 protein: CASSLGGPGGAINYGYTF

clone size: .
J gene: TRBJ2-7
D gene: .
CDR3 length: 11
V gene: TRBV25-1
CDR3 DNA: TGTGCCAGCAGTGACGGCTACGAGCAGTACTTC
CDR3 protein: CASSDGYEQYF

clone size: .
J gene: TRBJ2-4
D gene: .
CDR3 length: 15
V gene: TRBV5-1
CDR3 DNA: TGCGCCAGCAGCTTAGAAGGGGTTGACAAAAACATTCAGTACTTC
CDR3 protein: CASSLEGVDKNIQYF

clone size: .
J gene: TRBJ1-4
D gene: TRBD1
CDR3 length: 17
V gene: TRBV4-1
CDR3 DNA: TGCGCCAGCAGCCTACGGACAGGGGGATGGACTAATGAAAAACTGTTTTTT
CDR3 protein: CASSLRTGGWTNEKLFF

clone size: .
J gene: TRBJ2-3
D gene: .
CDR3 length: 15
V gene: TRBV6-5
CDR3 DNA: TGTGCCAGCAGTTACTCGAACAGCCCGGTGGATACGCAGTATTTT
CDR3 protein: CASSYSNSPVDTQYF

clone size: .
J gene: TRBJ1-1
D gene: .
CDR3 length: 12
V gene: TRBV21-1
CDR3 DNA: TGTGCCGGAAGGCCCCCCAACACTGAAGCTTTCTTT
CDR3 protein: CAGRPPNTEAFF

clone size: once
J gene: TRBJ1-2
D gene: .
CDR3 length: 17
V gene: TRBV11-3
CDR3 DNA: TGTGCCAGCAGCTCCCCTCGGTCCCGTAGCTCTAACTATGGCTACACCTTC
CDR3 protein: CASSSPRSRSSNYGYTF

clone size: .
J gene: TRBJ1-3
D gene: .
CDR3 length: 17
V gene: TRBV18
CDR3 DNA: TGTGCCAGCTCACCTTACGCTTACGGGGCGTCTGGAAACACCATATATTTT
CDR3 protein: CASSPYAYGASGNTIYF

clone size: .
J gene: TRBJ1-4
D gene: .
CDR3 length: 10
V gene: TRBV30
CDR3 DNA: TGTGCCTGGGGGGACACCGGCCTGTTTTTT
CDR3 protein: CAWGDTGLFF

clone size: .
J gene: TRBJ1-5
D gene: TRBD1
CDR3 length: 15
V gene: TRBV7-8
CDR3 DNA: TGTGCCAGCAGCTTAGCACAGGGGCTGCATCAGCCCCAGCATTTT
CDR3 protein: CASSLAQGLHQPQHF

clone size: .
J gene: TRBJ1-2
D gene: .
CDR3 length: 15
V gene: TRBV7-2
CDR3 DNA: TGTGCCAGCAGCTCTAGTGGTGCTACTAACTATGGCTACACCTTC
CDR3 protein: CASSSSGATNYGYTF

clone size: .
J gene: TRBJ2-7
D gene: .
CDR3 length: 15
V gene: TRBV7-2
CDR3 DNA: TGTGCCAGCAGCTTAGGTGTCGCAGGGTCCTACGAGCAGTACTTC
CDR3 protein: CASSLGVAGSYEQYF

clone size: .
J gene: TRBJ1-2
D gene: .
CDR3 length: 13
V gene: TRBV11-2
CDR3 DNA: TGTGCCAGCAGCCCTCGGGGGGCGCGAGGCTACACCTTC
CDR3 protein: CASSPRGARGYTF

clone size: .
J gene: TRBJ2-3
D gene: TRBD1
CDR3 length: 14
V gene: TRBV6-5
CDR3 DNA: TGTGCCAGCAGTAGGGGGCGCCGCACAGATACGCAGTATTTT
CDR3 protein: CASSRGRRTDTQYF

clone size: .
J gene: TRBJ2-7
D gene: TRBD1
CDR3 length: 13
V gene: TRBV6-5
CDR3 DNA: TGTGCCTCCCGGGACAGGAGCTCCTACGAGCAGTACTTC
CDR3 protein: CASRDRSSYEQYF

clone size: .
J gene: TRBJ1-2
D gene: .
CDR3 length: 14
V gene: TRBV4-1
CDR3 DNA: TGCGCCAGCAGCCAAGGGGAGCGAAACTATGGCTACACCTTC
CDR3 protein: CASSQGERNYGYTF

clone size: .
J gene: TRBJ1-1
D gene: TRBD1
CDR3 length: 12
V gene: TRBV5-1
CDR3 DNA: TGCGCCAGCAGCACAGGACAGGGGGCGTCTTTCTTT
CDR3 protein: CASSTGQGASFF

clone size: .
J gene: TRBJ2-7
D gene: TRBD1
CDR3 length: 15
V gene: TRBV3-1/TRBV3-2
CDR3 DNA: TGTGCCAGCAGCCCCGGGACAGGGGACTCCTACGAGCAGTACTTC
CDR3 protein: CASSPGTGDSYEQYF

clone size: .
J gene: TRBJ1-1
D gene: TRBD1
CDR3 length: 13
V gene: TRBV5-1
CDR3 DNA: TGCGCCAGCAGCTCGACAGGGGAGACTGAAGCTTTCTTT
CDR3 protein: CASSSTGETEAFF

clone size: many
J gene: TRBJ2-7
D gene: TRBD1
CDR3 length: 18
V gene: TRBV10-3
CDR3 DNA: TGTGCCATCAGTGGGACAGGGGGCCTACCAGGAAATGCCTACGAGCAGTACTTC
CDR3 protein: CAISGTGGLPGNAYEQYF

clone size: .
J gene: TRBJ2-5
D gene: .
CDR3 length: 14
V gene: TRBV10-3
CDR3 DNA: TGTGCCATCAGTGAGTCGGGGCTCCAAGAGACCCAGTACTTC
CDR3 protein: CAISESGLQETQYF

clone size: .
J gene: TRBJ1-6
D gene: TRBD1
CDR3 length: 14
V gene: TRBV19
CDR3 DNA: TGTGCCACCGCGGACAGGGGTAATGGGTCACCCCTCCACTTT
CDR3 protein: CATADRGNGSPLHF

clone size: .
J gene: TRBJ2-4
D gene: .
CDR3 length: 13
V gene: TRBV7-8
CDR3 DNA: TGTGCCAGCAGCCGCCTAGGCAAAAACATTCAGTACTTC
CDR3 protein: CASSRLGKNIQYF

clone size: .
J gene: TRBJ2-6
D gene: .
CDR3 length: 14
V gene: TRBV11-2
CDR3 DNA: TGTGCCAGCACCCCGGTCTCTGGGGCCAACGTCCTGACTTTC
CDR3 protein: CASTPVSGANVLTF

clone size: once
J gene: TRBJ2-5
D gene: .
CDR3 length: 14
V gene: TRBV7-9
CDR3 DNA: TGTGCCAGCAGCTTAAGAGGGGGTAGAGAGACCCAGTACTTC
CDR3 protein: CASSLRGGRETQYF

clone size: .
J gene: TRBJ2-1
D gene: .
CDR3 length: 11
V gene: TRBV12-3/TRBV12-4
CDR3 DNA: TGTGCCAGCAGCCCAGGGAGTGAGCAGTTCTTC
CDR3 protein: CASSPGSEQFF

clone size: .
J gene: TRBJ2-1
D gene: .
CDR3 length: 13
V gene: TRBV14
CDR3 DNA: TGTGCCAGCAGCCAGGGCAGGGACAATGAGCAGTTCTTC
CDR3 protein: CASSQGRDNEQFF

clone size: .
J gene: TRBJ1-6
D gene: TRBD1
CDR3 length: 15
V gene: TRBV30
CDR3 DNA: TGTGCCTGGCAATCCGGGACAGGGGAAAATTCACCCCTCCACTTT
CDR3 protein: CAWQSGTGENSPLHF

clone size: .
J gene: TRBJ1-4
D gene: TRBD1
CDR3 length: 14
V gene: TRBV5-1
CDR3 DNA: TGCGCCAGCAGACCCGGGACAGCTAATGAAAAACTGTTTTTT
CDR3 protein: CASRPGTANEKLFF

clone size: .
J gene: TRBJ2-7
D gene: .
CDR3 length: 13
V gene: TRBV7-9
CDR3 DNA: TGTGCCAGCAGCAAAGCCCCTGGTGGCGAGCAGTACTTC
CDR3 protein: CASSKAPGGEQYF

clone size: .
J gene: TRBJ1-3
D gene: .
CDR3 length: 18
V gene: TRBV4-1
CDR3 DNA: TGCGCCAGCAGCCAAGATCATGGGTCGGTCTATTCAGGAAACACCATATATTTT
CDR3 protein: CASSQDHGSVYSGNTIYF

clone size: .
J gene: TRBJ1-4
D gene: TRBD1
CDR3 length: 15
V gene: TRBV19
CDR3 DNA: TGTGCCAGTAGTATAGGACAGGGTGGAAATGAAAAACTGTTTTTT
CDR3 protein: CASSIGQGGNEKLFF

clone size: .
J gene: TRBJ1-5
D gene: .
CDR3 length: 11
V gene: TRBV2
CDR3 DNA: TGTGCCAGCAGTGAAGGGGTGAGACAGCATTTT
CDR3 protein: CASSEGVRQHF

clone size: once
J gene: TRBJ2-1
D gene: .
CDR3 length: 15
V gene: TRBV6-6
CDR3 DNA: TGTGCCAGCAGTTACTCGAACAGGCTTAGCGATGAGCAGTTCTTC
CDR3 protein: CASSYSNRLSDEQFF

clone size: .
J gene: TRBJ1-1
D gene: TRBD1
CDR3 length: 14
V gene: TRBV25-1
CDR3 DNA: TGTGCCAGCAGTGAATGGGACAGGGAGGCTGAAGCTTTCTTT
CDR3 protein: CASSEWDREAEAFF

clone size: .
J gene: TRBJ2-1
D gene: TRBD1
CDR3 length: 18
V gene: TRBV5-4
CDR3 DNA: TGTGCCAGCAGCCCGGACAGGGGAGAGATTTCTAACTACAATGAGCAGTTCTTC
CDR3 protein: CASSPDRGEISNYNEQFF

clone size: .
J gene: TRBJ1-1
D gene: TRBD1
CDR3 length: 13
V gene: TRBV9
CDR3 DNA: TGTGCCAGCAGCCCCACAGGGGACACTGAAGCTTTCTTT
CDR3 protein: CASSPTGDTEAFF

clone size: .
J gene: TRBJ1-6
D gene: .
CDR3 length: 14
V gene: TRBV4-3
CDR3 DNA: TGCGCCAGCAGCCAAGCCGGATATAATTCACCCCTCCACTTT
CDR3 protein: CASSQAGYNSPLHF

clone size: .
J gene: TRBJ1-2
D gene: .
CDR3 length: 11
V gene: TRBV20-1
CDR3 DNA: TGCAGTGCGATCGTCATAGGGGGCTACACCTTC
CDR3 protein: CSAIVIGGYTF

clone size: .
J gene: TRBJ1-5
D gene: TRBD1
CDR3 length: 18
V gene: TRBV19
CDR3 DNA: TGTGCCAGTAGCCCGAGGACAGGGGCTTCTTTTAGCAATCAGCCCCAGCATTTT
CDR3 protein: CASSPRTGASFSNQPQHF

clone size: .
J gene: TRBJ1-3
D gene: .
CDR3 length: 11
V gene: TRBV3-1/TRBV3-2
CDR3 DNA: TGTGCCAGCAGCCAGAGTAACACCATATATTTT
CDR3 protein: CASSQSNTIYF

clone size: .
J gene: TRBJ1-6
D gene: .
CDR3 length: 16
V gene: TRBV6-6
CDR3 DNA: TGTGCCAGCAGTTACTCCGACTGGGACCCAAATTCACCCCTCCACTTT
CDR3 protein: CASSYSDWDPNSPLHF

clone size: .
J gene: TRBJ2-2
D gene: .
CDR3 length: 14
V gene: TRBV5-1
CDR3 DNA: TGCGCCAGCAGCTTGGAGGGATTTGAGAGGGAGCTGTTTTTT
CDR3 protein: CASSLEGFERELFF